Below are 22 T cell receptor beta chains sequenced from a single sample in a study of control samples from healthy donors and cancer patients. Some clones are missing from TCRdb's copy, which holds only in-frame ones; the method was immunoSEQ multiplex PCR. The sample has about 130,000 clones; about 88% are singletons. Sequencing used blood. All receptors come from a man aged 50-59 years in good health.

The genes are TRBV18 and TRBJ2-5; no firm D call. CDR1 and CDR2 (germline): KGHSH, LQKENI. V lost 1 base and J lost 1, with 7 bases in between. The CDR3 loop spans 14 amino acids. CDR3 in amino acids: CASSPQAFQETQYF. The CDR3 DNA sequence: TGTGCCAGCTCACCACAGGCCTTCCAAGAGACCCAGTACTTC.

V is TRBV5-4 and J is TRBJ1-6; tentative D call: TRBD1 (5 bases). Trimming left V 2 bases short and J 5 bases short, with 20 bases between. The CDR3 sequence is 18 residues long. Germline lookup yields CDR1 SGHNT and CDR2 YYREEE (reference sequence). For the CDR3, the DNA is TGTGCCAGCAGCTTTAAGACCGCAACCAGGGTTCATAATTCACCCCTCCACTTT. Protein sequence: CASSFKTATRVHNSPLHF.

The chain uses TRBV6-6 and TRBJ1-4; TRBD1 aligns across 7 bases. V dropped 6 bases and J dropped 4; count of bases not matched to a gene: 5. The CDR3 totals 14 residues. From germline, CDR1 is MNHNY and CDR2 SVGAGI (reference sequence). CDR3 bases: TGTGCCAGCAGCTCGGGACAGCGTAATGAAAAACTGTTTTTT. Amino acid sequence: CASSSGQRNEKLFF.

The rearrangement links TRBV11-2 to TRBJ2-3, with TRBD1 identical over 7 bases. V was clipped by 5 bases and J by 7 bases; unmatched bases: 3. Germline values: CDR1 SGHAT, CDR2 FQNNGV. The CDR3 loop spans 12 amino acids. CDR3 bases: TGTGCCAGCAGCCAACAGGGGTATACGCAGTATTTT. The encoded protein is CASSQQGYTQYF.

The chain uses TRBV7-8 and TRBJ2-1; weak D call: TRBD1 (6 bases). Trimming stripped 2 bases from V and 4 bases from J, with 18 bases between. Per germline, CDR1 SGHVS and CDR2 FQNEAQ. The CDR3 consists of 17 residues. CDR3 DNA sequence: TGTGCCAGCAGCTTACCGTGGGACAAAGGGGGTTACAATGAGCAGTTCTTC. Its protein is CASSLPWDKGGYNEQFF.

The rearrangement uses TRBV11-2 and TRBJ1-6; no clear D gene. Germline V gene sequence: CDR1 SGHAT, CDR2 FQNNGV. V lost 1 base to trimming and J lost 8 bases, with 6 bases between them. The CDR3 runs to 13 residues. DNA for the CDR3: TGTGCCAGCAGCTTAGTGAGGGATTCACCCCTCCACTTT. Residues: CASSLVRDSPLHF. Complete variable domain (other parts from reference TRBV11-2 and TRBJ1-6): EAGVAQSPRYKIIEKRQSVAFWCNPISGHATLYWYQQILGQGPKLLIQFQNNGVVDDSQLPKDRFSAERLKGVDSTLKIQPAKLEDSAVYLCASSLVRDSPLHFGNGTRLTVT.

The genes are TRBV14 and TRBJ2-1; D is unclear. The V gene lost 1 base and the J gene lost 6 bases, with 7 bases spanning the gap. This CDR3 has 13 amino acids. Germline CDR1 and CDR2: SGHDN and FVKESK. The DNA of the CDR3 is TGTGCCAGCAGCCAAGGTCTTTTCAATGAGCAGTTCTTC. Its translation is CASSQGLFNEQFF.

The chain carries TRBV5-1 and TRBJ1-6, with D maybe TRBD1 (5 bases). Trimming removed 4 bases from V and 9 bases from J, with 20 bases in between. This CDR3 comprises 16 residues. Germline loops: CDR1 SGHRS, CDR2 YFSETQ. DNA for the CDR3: TGCGCCAGCAGCACAGGAGCCGGGGGTATAGGTTCACCCCTCCACTTT. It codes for CASSTGAGGIGSPLHF.

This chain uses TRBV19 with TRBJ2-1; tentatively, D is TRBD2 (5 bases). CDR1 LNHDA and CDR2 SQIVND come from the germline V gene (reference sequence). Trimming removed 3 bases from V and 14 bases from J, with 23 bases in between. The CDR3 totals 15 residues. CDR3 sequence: CASSIRGSPVLGEFF. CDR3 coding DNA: TGTGCCAGTAGTATCCGCGGGTCTCCGGTTTTGGGCGAGTTCTTC. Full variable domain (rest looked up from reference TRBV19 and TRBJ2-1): DGGITQSPKYLFRKEGQNVTLSCEQNLNHDAMYWYRQDPGQGLRLIYYSQIVNDFQKGDIAEGYSVSREKKESFPLTVTSAQKNPTAFYLCASSIRGSPVLGEFFGPGTRLTVL.

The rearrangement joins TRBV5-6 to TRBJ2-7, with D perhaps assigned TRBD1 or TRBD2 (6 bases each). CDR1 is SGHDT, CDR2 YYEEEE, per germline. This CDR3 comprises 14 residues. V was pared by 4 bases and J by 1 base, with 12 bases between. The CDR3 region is CASSRGRGSYEQYF. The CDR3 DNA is TGTGCCAGCAGCCGGGGGCGCGGGTCCTACGAGCAGTACTTC.

The CDR3, as DNA: TGTGCCAGCAGTTTTTCGTCGTTGGGCACTGAAGCTTTCTTT. Its protein product is CASSFSSLGTEAFF. The genes are TRBV27 and TRBJ1-1; D is unclear. The CDR3 runs to 14 residues. Germline CDR1 MNHEY, CDR2 SMNVEV (reference sequence). V was clipped by 3 bases and J by 4 bases, with 12 bases between them.

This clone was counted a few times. The CDR3 reads CASSLEGGRAFF. The CDR3 DNA sequence: TGCGCCAGCAGCTTGGAGGGGGGGCGAGCTTTCTTT. This chain joins TRBV5-1 and TRBJ1-1, with a tentative D call TRBD1 (6 bases). The CDR3 has 12 residues. Germline V gene lookup returns CDR1 SGHRS and CDR2 YFSETQ. V shed 0 bases and J shed 10 bases, with 10 bases lying between them.

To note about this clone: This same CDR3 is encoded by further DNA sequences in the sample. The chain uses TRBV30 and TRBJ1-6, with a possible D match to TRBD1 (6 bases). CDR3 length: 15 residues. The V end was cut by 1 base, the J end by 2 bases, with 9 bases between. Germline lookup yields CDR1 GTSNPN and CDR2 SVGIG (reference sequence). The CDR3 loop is CAWSGRTAYNSPLHF. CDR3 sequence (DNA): TGTGCCTGGAGTGGGAGGACAGCCTATAATTCACCCCTCCACTTT.

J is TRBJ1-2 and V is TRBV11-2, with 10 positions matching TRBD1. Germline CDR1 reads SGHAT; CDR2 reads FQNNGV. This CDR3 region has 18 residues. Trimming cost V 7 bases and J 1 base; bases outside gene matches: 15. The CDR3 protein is CASTPPPDRGSHNYGYTF. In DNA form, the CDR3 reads TGTGCCAGCACTCCCCCCCCGGACAGGGGGAGCCATAACTATGGCTACACCTTC.

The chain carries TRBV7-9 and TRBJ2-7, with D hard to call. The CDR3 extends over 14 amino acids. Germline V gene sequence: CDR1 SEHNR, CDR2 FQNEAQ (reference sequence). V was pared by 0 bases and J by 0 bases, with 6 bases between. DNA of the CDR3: TGTGCCAGCAGCTTAGCTCCCATCTCCTACGAGCAGTACTTC. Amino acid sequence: CASSLAPISYEQYF.

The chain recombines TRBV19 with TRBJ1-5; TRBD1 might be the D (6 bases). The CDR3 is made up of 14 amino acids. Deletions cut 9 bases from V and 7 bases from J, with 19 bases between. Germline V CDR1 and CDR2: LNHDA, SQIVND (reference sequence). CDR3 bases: TGTGCCAGCCAGATTGGGGGCGTGGGACAGCCCCAGCATTTT. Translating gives CASQIGGVGQPQHF.

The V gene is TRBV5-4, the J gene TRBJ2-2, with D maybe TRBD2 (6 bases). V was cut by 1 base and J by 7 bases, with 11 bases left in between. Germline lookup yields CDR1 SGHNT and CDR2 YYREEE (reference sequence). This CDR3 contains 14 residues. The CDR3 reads CASSLYRGIGELFF. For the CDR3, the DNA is TGTGCCAGCAGCTTGTACCGGGGGATCGGGGAGCTGTTTTTT.

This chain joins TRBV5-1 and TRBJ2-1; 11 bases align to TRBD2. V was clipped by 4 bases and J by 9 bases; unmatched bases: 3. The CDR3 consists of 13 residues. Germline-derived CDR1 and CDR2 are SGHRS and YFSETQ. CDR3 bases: TGCGCCAGCAGCCGCGGGACTAGCGGTGAGCAGTTCTTC. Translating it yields CASSRGTSGEQFF.

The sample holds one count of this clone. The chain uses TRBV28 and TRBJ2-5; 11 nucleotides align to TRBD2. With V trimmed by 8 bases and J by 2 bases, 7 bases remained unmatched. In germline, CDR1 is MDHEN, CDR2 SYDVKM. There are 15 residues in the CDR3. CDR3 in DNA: TGTGCCAGCGCGGGACTAGCGGCTTTACAAGAGACCCAGTACTTC. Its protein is CASAGLAALQETQYF.

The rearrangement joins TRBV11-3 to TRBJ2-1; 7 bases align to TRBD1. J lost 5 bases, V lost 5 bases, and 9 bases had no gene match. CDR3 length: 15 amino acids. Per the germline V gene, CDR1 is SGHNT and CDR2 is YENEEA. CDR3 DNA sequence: TGTGCCAGCAGCCCCCGGTCAGGGGGAGACAATGAGCAGTTCTTC. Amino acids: CASSPRSGGDNEQFF.

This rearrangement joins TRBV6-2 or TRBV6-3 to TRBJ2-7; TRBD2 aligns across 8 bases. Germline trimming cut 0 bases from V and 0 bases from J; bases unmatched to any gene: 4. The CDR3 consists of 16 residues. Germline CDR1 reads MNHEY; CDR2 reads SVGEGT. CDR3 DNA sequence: TGTGCCAGCAGTTACTCGCGGGGGGCCGCCTCCTACGAGCAGTACTTC. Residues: CASSYSRGAASYEQYF.

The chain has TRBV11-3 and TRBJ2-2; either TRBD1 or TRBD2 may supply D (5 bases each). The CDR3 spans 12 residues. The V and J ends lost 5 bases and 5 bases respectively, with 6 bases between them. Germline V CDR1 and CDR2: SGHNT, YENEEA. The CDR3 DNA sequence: TGTGCCAGCAGCGGGGGTACCGGGGAGCTGTTTTTT. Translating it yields CASSGGTGELFF.